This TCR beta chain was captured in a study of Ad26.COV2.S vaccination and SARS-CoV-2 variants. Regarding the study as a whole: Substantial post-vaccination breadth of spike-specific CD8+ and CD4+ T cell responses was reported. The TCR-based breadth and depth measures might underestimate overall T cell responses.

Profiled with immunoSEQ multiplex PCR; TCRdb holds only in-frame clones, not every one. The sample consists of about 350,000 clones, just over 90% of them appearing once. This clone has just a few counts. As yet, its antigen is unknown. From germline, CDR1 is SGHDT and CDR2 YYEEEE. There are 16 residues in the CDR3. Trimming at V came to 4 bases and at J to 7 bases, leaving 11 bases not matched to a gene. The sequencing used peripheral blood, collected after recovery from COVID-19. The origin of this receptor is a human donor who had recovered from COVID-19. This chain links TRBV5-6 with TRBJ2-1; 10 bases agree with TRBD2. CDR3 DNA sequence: TGTGCCAGCAGCCCTACGTTAGCGGGGGGTCTGAATGAGCAGTTCTTC. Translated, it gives CASSPTLAGGLNEQFF.